This TCR beta chain came from a study of blood T cell repertoires in COVID-19. Study details: Sources were T cells, B-cell-depleted T cells, or PBMCs; the material itself was cDNA or gDNA.

Per the study methods: Quantification of nucleated cells was approximated via reference gene primer amplification. Assay used: immunoSEQ multiplex PCR; TCRdb lists only in-frame clones, some missing. V and J calls and clone size are those listed in that table; D and trimming were worked out from the DNA. The data hold about 59,000 clones, with 75% to 95% observed a single time. The CDR3 contains 14 residues. CDR1 and CDR2 from the germline V gene are LNHDA and SQIVND (reference sequence). The V gene end was trimmed by 4 bases and the J gene end by 2 bases; junction bases not matched to a gene: 5. The sample was peripheral blood. The TCR comes from a man aged 80 or over with acute or convalescent COVID-19. The chain joins TRBV19 to TRBJ2-7; TRBD1 matches 7 bases. The CDR3: CASSTSDRAYEQYF. CDR3 DNA: TGTGCCAGTAGTACATCTGACAGGGCCTACGAGCAGTACTTC. The full variable domain, with the rest looked up from reference TRBV19 and TRBJ2-7, is DGGITQSPKYLFRKEGQNVTLSCEQNLNHDAMYWYRQDPGQGLRLIYYSQIVNDFQKGDIAEGYSVSREKKESFPLTVTSAQKNPTAFYLCASSTSDRAYEQYFGPGTRLTVT.